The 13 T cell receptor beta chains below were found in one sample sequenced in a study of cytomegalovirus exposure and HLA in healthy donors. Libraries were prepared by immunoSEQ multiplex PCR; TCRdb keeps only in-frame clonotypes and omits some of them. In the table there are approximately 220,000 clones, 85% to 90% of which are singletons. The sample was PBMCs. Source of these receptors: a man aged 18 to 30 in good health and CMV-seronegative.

CDR3 loop: CASSVEGLVGPYEQYF. CDR3 DNA sequence: TGTGCCAGCAGCGTAGAAGGACTAGTTGGACCCTACGAGCAGTACTTC. The J gene is TRBJ2-7, the V gene TRBV9; 7 nucleotides line up with TRBD2. Germline V gene lookup returns CDR1 SGDLS and CDR2 YYNGEE. The CDR3 loop spans 16 amino acids. Trimming at V came to 0 bases and at J to 2 bases, leaving 8 bases not matched to a gene. Full variable domain (outside the CDR3, taken from reference TRBV9 and TRBJ2-7): DSGVTQTPKHLITATGQRVTLRCSPRSGDLSVYWYQQSLDQGLQFLIQYYNGEERAKGNILERFSAQQFPDLHSELNLSSLELGDSALYFCASSVEGLVGPYEQYFGPGTRLTVT.

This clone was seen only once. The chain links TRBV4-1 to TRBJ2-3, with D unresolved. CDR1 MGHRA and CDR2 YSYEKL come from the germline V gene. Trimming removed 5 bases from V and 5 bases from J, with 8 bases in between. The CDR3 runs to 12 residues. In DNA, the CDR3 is TGCGCCAGCAGCGCGACGGGAGATACGCAGTATTTT. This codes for CASSATGDTQYF.

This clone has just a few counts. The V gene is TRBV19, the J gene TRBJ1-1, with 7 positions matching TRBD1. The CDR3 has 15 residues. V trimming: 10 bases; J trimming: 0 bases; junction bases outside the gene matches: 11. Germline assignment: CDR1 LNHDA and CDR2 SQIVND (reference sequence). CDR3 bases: TGTGCCACACAGGGACAGACCCTAATGAACACTGAAGCTTTCTTT. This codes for CATQGQTLMNTEAFF.

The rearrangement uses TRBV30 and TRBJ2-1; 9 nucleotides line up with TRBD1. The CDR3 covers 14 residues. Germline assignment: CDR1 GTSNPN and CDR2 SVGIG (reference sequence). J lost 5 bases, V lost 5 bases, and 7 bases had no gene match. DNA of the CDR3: TGTGCCTGGGGAACCGGGACAGGGCACAATGAGCAGTTCTTC. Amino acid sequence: CAWGTGTGHNEQFF.

CDR3 DNA sequence: TGTGCCAGCAGCTTAGCAGGCGGGGGGCCAGTCTACGAGCAGTACTTC. Protein product: CASSLAGGGPVYEQYF. The J gene is TRBJ2-7, the V gene TRBV7-2; 8 bases align to TRBD2. The CDR3 contains 16 residues. Germline lookup yields CDR1 SGHTA and CDR2 FQGNSA. Trimming removed 0 bases from V and 3 bases from J; junction bases left unmatched: 7.

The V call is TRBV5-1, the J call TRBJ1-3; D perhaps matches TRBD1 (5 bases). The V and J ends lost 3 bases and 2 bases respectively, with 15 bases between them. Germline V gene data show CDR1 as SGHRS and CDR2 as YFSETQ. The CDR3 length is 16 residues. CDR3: CASSSLSGTTGNTIYF. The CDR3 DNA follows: TGCGCCAGCAGCTCATTATCAGGGACTACTGGAAACACCATATATTTT.

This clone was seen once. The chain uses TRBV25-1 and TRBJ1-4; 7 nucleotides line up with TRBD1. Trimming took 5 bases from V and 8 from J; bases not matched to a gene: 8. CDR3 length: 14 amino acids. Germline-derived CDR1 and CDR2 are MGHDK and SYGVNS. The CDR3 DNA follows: TGTGCCAGCAGTTTACAGGGGCCGCGGGAAAAACTGTTTTTT. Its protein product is CASSLQGPREKLFF.

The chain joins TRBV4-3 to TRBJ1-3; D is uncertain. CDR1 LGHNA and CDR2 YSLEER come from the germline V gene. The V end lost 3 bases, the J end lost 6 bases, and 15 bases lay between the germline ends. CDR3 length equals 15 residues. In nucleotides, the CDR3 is TGCGCCAGCAGCCAGGAGATATCCTTTGAAAACACCATATATTTT. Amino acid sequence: CASSQEISFENTIYF.

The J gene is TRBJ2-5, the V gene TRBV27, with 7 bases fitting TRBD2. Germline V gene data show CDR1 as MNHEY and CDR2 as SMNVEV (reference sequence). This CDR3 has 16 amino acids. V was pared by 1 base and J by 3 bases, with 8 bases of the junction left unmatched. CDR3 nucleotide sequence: TGTGCCAGCAGTTTATTAAATAGCGCGGGGGAAGAGACCCAGTACTTC. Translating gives CASSLLNSAGEETQYF.

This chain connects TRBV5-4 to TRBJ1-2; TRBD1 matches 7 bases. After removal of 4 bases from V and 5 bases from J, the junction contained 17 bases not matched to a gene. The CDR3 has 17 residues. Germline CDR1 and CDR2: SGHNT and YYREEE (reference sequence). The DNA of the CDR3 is TGTGCCAGCAGCCAGAACTTAAAAGGGACAGAGATATATGGCTACACCTTC. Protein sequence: CASSQNLKGTEIYGYTF.

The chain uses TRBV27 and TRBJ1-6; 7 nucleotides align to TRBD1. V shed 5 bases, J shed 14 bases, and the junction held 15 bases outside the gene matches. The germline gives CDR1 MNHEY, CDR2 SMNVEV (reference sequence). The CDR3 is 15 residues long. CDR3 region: CASSAADRASRTLHF. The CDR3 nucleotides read TGTGCCAGCAGTGCGGCCGACAGGGCTAGCAGGACCCTCCACTTT.

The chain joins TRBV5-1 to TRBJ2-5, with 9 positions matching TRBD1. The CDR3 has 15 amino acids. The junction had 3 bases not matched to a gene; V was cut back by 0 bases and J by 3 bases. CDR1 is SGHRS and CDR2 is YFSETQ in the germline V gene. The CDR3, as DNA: TGCGCCAGCAGCTTGGTACAGGGGGCAAAAGAGACCCAGTACTTC. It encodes CASSLVQGAKETQYF.

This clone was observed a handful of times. CDR3 coding DNA: TGTGCCAGCAGCTTAGATCGCGGGACAGGGGGCTACGAGCAGTACTTC. Protein sequence: CASSLDRGTGGYEQYF. The chain joins TRBV7-9 to TRBJ2-7, with TRBD1 matching 11 bases. The CDR3 length is 16 residues. Germline V gene lookup returns CDR1 SEHNR and CDR2 FQNEAQ (reference sequence). Trimming at V came to 1 base and at J to 3 bases, leaving 5 bases not matched to a gene.